The clone carrying this TCR beta chain was counted ten times or more. The data were obtained in a study of T cells in Graves' hyperthyroidism and ophthalmopathy. In the study overall: At the time of initial diagnosis and before any treatment, peripheral blood was collected.

From RNA transcripts, TCR beta CDR3 regions were amplified. First-round RT-PCR of the TCR CDR3 relied on the HTBI primer set. Via MiXCR, TCRdb re-called the multiplex PCR reads, giving one row per CDR3 protein. The sample shows about 300,000 distinct CDR3 sequences, roughly 20% of them seen only once. The V end was cut by 5 bases, the J end by 2 bases, with 12 bases between. The CDR3 is 14 residues long. Germline assignment: CDR1 MNHEY and CDR2 SMNVEV (reference sequence). Extraction of PBMCs used about 9.2 ml of fresh peripheral blood. V gene TRBV27 combines with J gene TRBJ2-5; no clear D gene. Sample: blood. The clonotype comes from a man aged 45 to 65 with Graves' ophthalmopathy. The CDR3 region is CASSPIDRQETQYF. In DNA form, the CDR3 reads TGTGCCAGCAGTCCAATCGACCGACAAGAGACCCAGTACTTC.